This is a list of T cell receptor beta chains from one sample in a study of blood T cell repertoires in COVID-19. The repertoire was sequenced with immunoSEQ multiplex PCR; TCRdb's copy has only in-frame clones and lacks some. The sample lists over 100,000 clones, roughly nine tenths occurring once. Specimen: peripheral blood. Receptor source: a woman aged 45-60 years with COVID-19, enrolled during active disease. CDR3s include the opening cysteine and the closing phenylalanine or tryptophan. D genes are given only for firm matches. A row's size may be missing; if present it is once, few, many or a size class.

clone_size	v_call	d_call	cdr3_length	j_call	cdr3_aa	cdr3_nt
.	TRBV28	.	17	TRBJ1-6	CASSLTILTAYNSPLHF	TGTGCCAGCAGTTTAACCATCCTAACAGCCTATAATTCACCCCTCCACTTT
.	TRBV5-4	.	13	TRBJ2-1	CASGLPGVNEQFF	TGTGCCAGCGGCCTCCCCGGGGTAAATGAGCAGTTCTTC
.	TRBV7-6	TRBD1	15	TRBJ1-4	CASSLDREGDEKLFF	TGTGCCAGCAGCCTCGACAGGGAAGGGGATGAAAAACTGTTTTTT
.	TRBV19	TRBD1	17	TRBJ1-5	CASRTTGYQYSNQPQHF	TGTGCCAGTAGGACGACAGGGTACCAGTATAGCAATCAGCCCCAGCATTTT
.	TRBV2	TRBD1	15	TRBJ1-2	CASNADRARNYGYTF	TGTGCCAGCAATGCCGACAGGGCCCGTAACTATGGCTACACCTTC
.	TRBV3-1/TRBV3-2	TRBD1	17	TRBJ1-6	CASSQDTGDAYNSPLHF	TGTGCCAGCAGCCAAGATACAGGGGACGCCTATAATTCACCCCTCCACTTT
.	TRBV29-1	.	15	TRBJ1-4	CSVELLGQINEKLFF	TGCAGCGTTGAATTGCTCGGACAGATTAATGAAAAACTGTTTTTT
.	TRBV18	.	14	TRBJ2-7	CASSKPGEPYEQYF	TGTGCCAGCTCGAAACCAGGGGAACCCTACGAGCAGTACTTC
.	TRBV9	.	18	TRBJ1-1	CASSAGRKDGLGNTEAFF	TGTGCCAGCAGCGCAGGAAGGAAGGATGGGCTGGGGAACACTGAAGCTTTCTTT
.	TRBV19	TRBD2	17	TRBJ2-1	CASSPRALAGGNNEQFF	TGTGCCAGTAGTCCAAGGGCTCTAGCGGGGGGAAACAATGAGCAGTTCTTC
.	TRBV4-1	.	15	TRBJ1-3	CASSQDSGYGNTIYF	TGCGCCAGCAGCCAAGATTCGGGGTATGGAAACACCATATATTTT
.	TRBV2	.	12	TRBJ1-1	CASSLQDTEAFF	TGTGCCAGCAGTCTACAGGACACTGAAGCTTTCTTT
.	TRBV2	TRBD1	12	TRBJ2-3	CASGTDGDTQYF	TGTGCCAGCGGGACAGACGGAGATACGCAGTATTTT
.	TRBV6-2/TRBV6-3	TRBD1	13	TRBJ1-2	CASSETGGYGYTF	TGTGCCAGCAGCGAGACAGGGGGATATGGCTACACCTTC
once	TRBV6-2/TRBV6-3	.	21	TRBJ1-6	CASSYRTLGTPSYSYNSPLHF	TGTGCCAGCAGTTACAGAACGCTCGGGACTCCTTCGTACTCCTATAATTCACCCCTCCACTTT
.	TRBV11-2	TRBD2	16	TRBJ2-1	CASSTRTSDSYNEQFF	TGTGCCAGCAGCACCCGGACTAGCGATTCCTACAATGAGCAGTTCTTC
few	TRBV6-2/TRBV6-3	TRBD1	10	TRBJ1-1	CASSPLTGVF	TGTGCCAGCAGCCCCCTGACAGGGGTATTT
.	TRBV13	TRBD1	13	TRBJ1-1	CASSIRDRAEAFF	TGTGCCAGCAGCATCAGAGACAGGGCTGAAGCTTTCTTT
.	TRBV5-5	.	15	TRBJ2-3	CASSRSGGGTDTQYF	TGTGCCAGCAGCCGTAGCGGTGGAGGCACAGATACGCAGTATTTT
.	TRBV19	.	13	TRBJ2-3	CASSRTVTDTQYF	TGTGCCAGTAGTCGGACAGTCACAGATACGCAGTATTTT
.	TRBV4-2	.	12	TRBJ2-2	CASSPYTGELFF	TGTGCCAGCAGCCCTTACACCGGGGAGCTGTTTTTT
.	TRBV12-3/TRBV12-4	.	13	TRBJ2-1	CASSPMRWNEQFF	TGTGCCAGCAGCCCCATGCGATGGAATGAGCAGTTCTTC
.	TRBV7-2	.	14	TRBJ2-1	CASSLKLAIYEQFF	TGTGCCAGCAGCTTAAAACTAGCAATCTATGAGCAGTTCTTC
.	TRBV4-3	.	18	TRBJ2-1	CASSQESSWRGPYNEQFF	TGCGCCAGCAGCCAAGAGTCGAGCTGGCGGGGACCCTACAATGAGCAGTTCTTC
.	TRBV6-5	.	13	TRBJ1-5	CASSYDTYQPQHF	TGTGCCAGCAGTTACGACACCTATCAGCCCCAGCATTTT
.	TRBV25-1	TRBD1	16	TRBJ1-5	CASSESDRVRNQPQHF	TGTGCCAGCAGTGAATCAGACAGGGTGAGGAATCAGCCCCAGCATTTT
.	TRBV3-1/TRBV3-2	TRBD1	16	TRBJ1-1	CASSQVGQGARTEAFF	TGTGCCAGCAGCCAAGTTGGACAGGGGGCTCGCACTGAAGCTTTCTTT